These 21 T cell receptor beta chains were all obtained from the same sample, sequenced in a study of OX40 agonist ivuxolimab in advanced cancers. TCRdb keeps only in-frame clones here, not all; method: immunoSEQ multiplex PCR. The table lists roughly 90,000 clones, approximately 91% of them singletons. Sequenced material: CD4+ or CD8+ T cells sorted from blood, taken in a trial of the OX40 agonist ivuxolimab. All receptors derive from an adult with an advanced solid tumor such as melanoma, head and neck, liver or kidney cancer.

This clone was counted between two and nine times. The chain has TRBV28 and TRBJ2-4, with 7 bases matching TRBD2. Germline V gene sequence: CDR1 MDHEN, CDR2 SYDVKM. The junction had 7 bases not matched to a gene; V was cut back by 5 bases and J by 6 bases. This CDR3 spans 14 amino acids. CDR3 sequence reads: CASSRAGGGNIQYF. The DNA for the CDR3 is TGTGCCAGCAGTCGAGCCGGCGGGGGAAACATTCAGTACTTC.

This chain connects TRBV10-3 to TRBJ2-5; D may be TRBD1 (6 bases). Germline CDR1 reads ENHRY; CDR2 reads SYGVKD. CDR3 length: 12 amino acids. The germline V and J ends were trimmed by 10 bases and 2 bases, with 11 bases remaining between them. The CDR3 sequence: CANSGDQETQYF. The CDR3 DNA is TGTGCCAACTCAGGGGATCAAGAGACCCAGTACTTC.

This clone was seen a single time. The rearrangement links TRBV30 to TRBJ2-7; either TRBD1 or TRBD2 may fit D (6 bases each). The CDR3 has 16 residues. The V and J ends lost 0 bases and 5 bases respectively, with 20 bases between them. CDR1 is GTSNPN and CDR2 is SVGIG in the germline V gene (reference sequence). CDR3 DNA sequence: TGTGCCTGGAGTGTACCCCGCGGAGGGGGATCGAACGAGCAGTACTTC. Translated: CAWSVPRGGGSNEQYF.

This chain's CDR3 is CASSPSQGGTGELFF. The CDR3 DNA is TGTGCCAGCAGCCCCTCGCAGGGCGGGACCGGGGAGCTGTTTTTT. The chain employs TRBV7-9 and TRBJ2-2; either TRBD1 or TRBD2 may supply D (5 bases each). Trimming pared 5 bases from V and 5 bases from J, leaving 15 bases between. Germline V gene lookup returns CDR1 SEHNR and CDR2 FQNEAQ (reference sequence). The CDR3 consists of 15 residues.

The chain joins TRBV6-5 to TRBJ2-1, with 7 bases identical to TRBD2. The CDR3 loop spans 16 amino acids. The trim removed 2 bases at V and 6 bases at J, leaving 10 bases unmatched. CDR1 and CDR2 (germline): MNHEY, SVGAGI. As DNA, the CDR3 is TGTGCCAGCAGTTACCGAAGGACTAGTGGGGCCAATGAGCAGTTCTTC. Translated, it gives CASSYRRTSGANEQFF.

CDR3 in DNA: TGCGCCAGCAGCTTGTGGGCAGGGGAGATGTGGGAGACCCAGTACTTC. Encoded protein: CASSLWAGEMWETQYF. The chain joins TRBV5-1 to TRBJ2-5, with D maybe TRBD1 (6 bases). This CDR3 is 16 amino acids long. The germline CDR1 and CDR2 sequences are SGHRS and YFSETQ. V gave up 1 base and J gave up 5 bases, with 18 bases separating them.

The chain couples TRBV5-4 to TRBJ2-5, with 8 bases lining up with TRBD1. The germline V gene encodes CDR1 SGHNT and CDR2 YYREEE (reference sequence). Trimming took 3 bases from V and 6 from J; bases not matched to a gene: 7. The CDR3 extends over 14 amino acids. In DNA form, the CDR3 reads TGTGCCAGCAGCTCCCTGGACAGGGCAAAGACCCAGTACTTC. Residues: CASSSLDRAKTQYF.

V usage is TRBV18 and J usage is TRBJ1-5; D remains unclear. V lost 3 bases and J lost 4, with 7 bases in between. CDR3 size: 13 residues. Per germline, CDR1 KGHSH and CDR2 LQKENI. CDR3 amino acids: CASSPGVNQPQHF. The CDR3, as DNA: TGTGCCAGCTCACCCGGAGTTAATCAGCCCCAGCATTTT.

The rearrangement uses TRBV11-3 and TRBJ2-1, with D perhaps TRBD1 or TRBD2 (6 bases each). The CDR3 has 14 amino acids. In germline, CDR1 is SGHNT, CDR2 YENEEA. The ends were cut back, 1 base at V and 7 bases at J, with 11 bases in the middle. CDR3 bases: TGTGCCAGCAGCTTAGGGGGGGCCCAGAATGAGCAGTTCTTC. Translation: CASSLGGAQNEQFF.

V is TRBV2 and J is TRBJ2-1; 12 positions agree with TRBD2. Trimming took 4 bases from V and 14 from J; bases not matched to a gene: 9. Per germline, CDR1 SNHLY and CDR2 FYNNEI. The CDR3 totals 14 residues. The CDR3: CASSVASGRAGEFF. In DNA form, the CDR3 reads TGTGCCAGCAGTGTGGCTAGCGGGAGGGCCGGAGAGTTCTTC.

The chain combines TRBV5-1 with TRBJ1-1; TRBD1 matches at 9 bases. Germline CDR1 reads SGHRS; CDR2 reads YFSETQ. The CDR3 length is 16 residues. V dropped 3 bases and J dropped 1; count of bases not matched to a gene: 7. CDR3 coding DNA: TGCGCCAGCAGCTCACTGACAGGGGGGCGGAACACTGAAGCTTTCTTT. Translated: CASSSLTGGRNTEAFF.

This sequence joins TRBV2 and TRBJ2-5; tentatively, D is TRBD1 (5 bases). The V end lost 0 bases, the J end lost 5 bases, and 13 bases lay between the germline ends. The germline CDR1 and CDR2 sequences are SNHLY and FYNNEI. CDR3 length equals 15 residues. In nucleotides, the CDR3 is TGTGCCAGCAGTGAAGCTCTCGCAGGGCTTGAGACCCAGTACTTC. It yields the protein CASSEALAGLETQYF. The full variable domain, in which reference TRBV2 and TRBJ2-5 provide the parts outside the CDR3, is EPEVTQTPSHQVTQMGQEVILRCVPISNHLYFYWYRQILGQKVEFLVSFYNNEISEKSEIFDDQFSVERPDGSNFTLKIRSTKLEDSAMYFCASSEALAGLETQYFGPGTRLLVL.

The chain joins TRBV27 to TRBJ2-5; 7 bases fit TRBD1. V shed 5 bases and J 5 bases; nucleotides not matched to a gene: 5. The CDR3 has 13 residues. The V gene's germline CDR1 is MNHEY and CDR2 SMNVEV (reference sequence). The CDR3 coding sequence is TGTGCCAGCAGTGTCAGGGGGTGGGAGACCCAGTACTTC. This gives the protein CASSVRGWETQYF.

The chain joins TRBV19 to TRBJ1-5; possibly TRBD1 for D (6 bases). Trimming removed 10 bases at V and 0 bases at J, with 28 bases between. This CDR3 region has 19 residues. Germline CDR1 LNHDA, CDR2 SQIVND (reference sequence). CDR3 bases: TGTGCCACCTCCAGTGGAGGGGGGGCCCATCTCACTAGCAATCAGCCCCAGCATTTT. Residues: CATSSGGGAHLTSNQPQHF.

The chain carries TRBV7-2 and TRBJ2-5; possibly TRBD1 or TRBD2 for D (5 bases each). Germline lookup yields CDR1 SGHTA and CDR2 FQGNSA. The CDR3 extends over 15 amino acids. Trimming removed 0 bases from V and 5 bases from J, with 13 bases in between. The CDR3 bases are TGTGCCAGCAGCTTAGCGACGGGACGCCGGGAGACCCAGTACTTC. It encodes CASSLATGRRETQYF. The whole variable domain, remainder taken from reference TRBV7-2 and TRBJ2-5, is GAGVSQSPSNKVTEKGKDVELRCDPISGHTALYWYRQSLGQGLEFLIYFQGNSAPDKSGLPSDRFSAERTGGSVSTLTIQRTQQEDSAVYLCASSLATGRRETQYFGPGTRLLVL.

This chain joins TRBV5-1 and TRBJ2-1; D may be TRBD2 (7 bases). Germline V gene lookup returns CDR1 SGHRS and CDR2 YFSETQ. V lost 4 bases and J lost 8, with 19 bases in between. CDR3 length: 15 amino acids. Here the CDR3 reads CASSALGGGPDEQFF. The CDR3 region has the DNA TGCGCCAGCAGCGCCCTAGGGGGAGGGCCCGATGAGCAGTTCTTC.

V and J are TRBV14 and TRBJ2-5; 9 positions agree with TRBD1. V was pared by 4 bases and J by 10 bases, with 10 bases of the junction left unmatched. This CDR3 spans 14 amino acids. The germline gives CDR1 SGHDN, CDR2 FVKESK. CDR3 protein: CASSLDRGGWFQYF. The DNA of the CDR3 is TGTGCCAGCAGCCTCGACAGGGGGGGGTGGTTCCAGTACTTC.

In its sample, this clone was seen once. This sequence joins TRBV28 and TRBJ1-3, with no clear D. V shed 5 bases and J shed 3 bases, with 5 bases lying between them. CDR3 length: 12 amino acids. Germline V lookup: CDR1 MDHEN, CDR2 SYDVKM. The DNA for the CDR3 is TGTGCCAGCAGTCAAATTGGAAACACCATATATTTT. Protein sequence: CASSQIGNTIYF.

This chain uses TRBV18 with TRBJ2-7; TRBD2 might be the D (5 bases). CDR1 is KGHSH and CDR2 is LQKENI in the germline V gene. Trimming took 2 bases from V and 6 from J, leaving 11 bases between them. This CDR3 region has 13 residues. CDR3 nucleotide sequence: TGTGCCAGCTCACCAGACGGGGTGCGCGAGCAGTACTTC. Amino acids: CASSPDGVREQYF.

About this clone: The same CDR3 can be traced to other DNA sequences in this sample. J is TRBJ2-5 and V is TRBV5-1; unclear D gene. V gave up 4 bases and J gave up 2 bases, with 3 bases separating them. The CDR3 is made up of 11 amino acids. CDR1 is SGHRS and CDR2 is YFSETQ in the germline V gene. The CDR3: CASSTQETQYF. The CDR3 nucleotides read TGCGCCAGCAGCACGCAAGAGACCCAGTACTTC.

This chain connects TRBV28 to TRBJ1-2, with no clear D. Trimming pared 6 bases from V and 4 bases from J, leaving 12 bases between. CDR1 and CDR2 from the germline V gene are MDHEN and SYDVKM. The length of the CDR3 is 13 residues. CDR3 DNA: TGTGCCAGCAGACCACAGCCTATCTATGGCTACACCTTC. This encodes CASRPQPIYGYTF.